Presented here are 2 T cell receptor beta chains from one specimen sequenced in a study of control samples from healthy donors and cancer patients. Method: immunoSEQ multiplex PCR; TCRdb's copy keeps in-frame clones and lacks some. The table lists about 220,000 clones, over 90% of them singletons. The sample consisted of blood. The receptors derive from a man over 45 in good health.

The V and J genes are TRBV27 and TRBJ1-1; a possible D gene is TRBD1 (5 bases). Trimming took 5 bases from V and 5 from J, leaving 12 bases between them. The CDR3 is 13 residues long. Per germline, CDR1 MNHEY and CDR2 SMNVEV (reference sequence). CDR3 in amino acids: CASSLGRATEAFF. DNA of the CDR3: TGTGCCAGCAGTCTAGGCAGGGCTACTGAAGCTTTCTTT.

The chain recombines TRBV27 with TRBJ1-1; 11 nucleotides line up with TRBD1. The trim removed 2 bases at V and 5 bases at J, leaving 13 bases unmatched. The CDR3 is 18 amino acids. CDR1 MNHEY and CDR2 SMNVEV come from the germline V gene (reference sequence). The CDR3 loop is CASSLGRGQGARGTEAFF. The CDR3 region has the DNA TGTGCCAGCAGTTTAGGGCGAGGACAGGGGGCGCGTGGGACTGAAGCTTTCTTT.